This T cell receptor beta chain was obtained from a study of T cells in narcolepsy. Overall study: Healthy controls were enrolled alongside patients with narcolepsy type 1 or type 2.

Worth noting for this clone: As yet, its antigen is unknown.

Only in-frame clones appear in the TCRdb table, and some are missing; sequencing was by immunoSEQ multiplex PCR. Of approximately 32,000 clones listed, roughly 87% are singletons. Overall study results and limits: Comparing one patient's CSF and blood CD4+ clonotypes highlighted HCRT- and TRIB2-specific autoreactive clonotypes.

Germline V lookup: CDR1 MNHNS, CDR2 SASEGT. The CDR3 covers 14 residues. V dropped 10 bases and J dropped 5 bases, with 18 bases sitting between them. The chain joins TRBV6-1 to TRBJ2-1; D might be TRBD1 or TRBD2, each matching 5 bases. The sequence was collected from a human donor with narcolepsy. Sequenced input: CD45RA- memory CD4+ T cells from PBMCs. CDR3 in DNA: TGTGCCACCTCCCCAGGGAGTATCCACAATGAGCAGTTCTTC. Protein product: CATSPGSIHNEQFF.